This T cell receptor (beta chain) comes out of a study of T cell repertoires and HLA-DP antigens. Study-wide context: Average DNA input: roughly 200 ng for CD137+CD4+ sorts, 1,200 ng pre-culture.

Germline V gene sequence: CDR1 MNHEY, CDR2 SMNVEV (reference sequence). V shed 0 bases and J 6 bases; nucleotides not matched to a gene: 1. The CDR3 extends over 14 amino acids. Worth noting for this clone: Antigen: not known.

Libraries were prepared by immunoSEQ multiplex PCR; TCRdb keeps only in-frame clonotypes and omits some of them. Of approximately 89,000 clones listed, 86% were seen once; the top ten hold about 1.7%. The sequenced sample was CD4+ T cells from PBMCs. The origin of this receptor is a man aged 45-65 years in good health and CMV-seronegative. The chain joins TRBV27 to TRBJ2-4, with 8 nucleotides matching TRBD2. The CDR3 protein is CASSLSGLVNIQYF. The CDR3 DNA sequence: TGTGCCAGCAGTTTATCGGGACTAGTAAACATTCAGTACTTC.